This T cell receptor (beta chain) is from a study of blood T cell dynamics during melanoma immunotherapy. Germline-derived CDR1 and CDR2 are MDHEN and SYDVKM. The CDR3 loop spans 13 amino acids. The V and J ends lost 6 bases and 2 bases, in that order; junction bases with no gene match: 4. Time point denoted: week 3, after first cycle of checkpoint inhibitor. This clone was observed once. In the same sample, other DNA sequences code for this CDR3. TCRdb's table, derived via immunoSEQ multiplex PCR, lists solely in-frame clones and lacks some. The sample records roughly 14,000 clones, roughly 89% being singletons.

The sequenced sample was blood, obtained from a patient treated with checkpoint blockade. The chain employs TRBV28 and TRBJ2-7; 7 positions match TRBD2. This receptor was taken from a human donor with melanoma. CDR3 protein: CASRASGTYEQYF. The CDR3 DNA reads TGTGCCAGCAGGGCGAGCGGGACCTACGAGCAGTACTTC.